Listed below are T cell receptor beta chains from one sample, sequenced in a study of beta chain features in type 1 diabetes. Generated by immunoSEQ multiplex PCR, the TCRdb table keeps only in-frame clones and is missing some. In the table there are 200,000 to 250,000 clones, roughly 17% of which are singletons. The specimen was naive CD4+ T cells from blood. The source of these receptors is a man aged 25-40 years with type 1 diabetes. The CDR3 runs from the conserved cysteine through the conserved F or W. D genes are given only for firm matches. Part of the rows lack a size; the others show once, few, many or a class for expanded clones.

D gene	V gene	J gene	clone size	CDR3 DNA	CDR3 protein
NA	TRBV29-1	TRBJ1-4	NA	TGCAGCGTTCGGTCGGGCCGGAATGAAAAACTGTTTTTT	CSVRSGRNEKLFF
NA	TRBV2	TRBJ1-2	NA	TGTGCCAGCAGTGAAAGTGGGACATCGTATGGCTACACCTTC	CASSESGTSYGYTF
NA	TRBV7-9	TRBJ2-2	few	TGTGCCACCCTTCGGGGCACCGGGGAGCTGTTTTTT	CATLRGTGELFF
TRBD2	TRBV29-1	TRBJ2-1	few	TGCAGCGTTGAAGGACGGGAGGGATACAATGAGCAGTTCTTC	CSVEGREGYNEQFF
TRBD2	TRBV28	TRBJ2-3	few	TGTGCCAGCAGTTTAGGGACTAGATTCACAGATACGCAGTATTTT	CASSLGTRFTDTQYF
NA	TRBV7-8	TRBJ2-7	NA	TGTGCCAGCAGAGTTCTTGGATTCTACGAGCAGTACTTC	CASRVLGFYEQYF
NA	TRBV28	TRBJ2-5	NA	TGTGCCAGCAGCTACTCTGCTGGTGAGACCCAGTACTTC	CASSYSAGETQYF
NA	TRBV5-1	TRBJ1-2	NA	TGCGCCAGCAGCGAAAACTATGGCTACACCTTC	CASSENYGYTF
NA	TRBV7-2	TRBJ1-2	few	TGTGCCAGCAGCCCTCAAAACTATGGCTACACCTTC	CASSPQNYGYTF
TRBD1	TRBV29-1	TRBJ1-2	NA	TGCAGCTCCCAAACAGGGGCATGGGGCTATGGCTACACCTTC	CSSQTGAWGYGYTF
TRBD1	TRBV30	TRBJ2-3	NA	TGTGCCTGGAGTCAGGACAGGAGAGGGACAGATACGCAGTATTTT	CAWSQDRRGTDTQYF
TRBD2	TRBV2	TRBJ2-1	NA	TGTGCCAGCAGTGAGTTAGCGGGAGATTATGAGCAGTTCTTC	CASSELAGDYEQFF
NA	TRBV6-4	TRBJ2-3	few	TGTGCCAGCAGTGACGACGACGGGAACACAGATACGCAGTATTTT	CASSDDDGNTDTQYF
NA	TRBV9	TRBJ2-2	few	TGTGCCAGCAGCGTATTCCCCGGGGAGCTGTTTTTT	CASSVFPGELFF
TRBD1	TRBV30	TRBJ1-5	few	TGTGCCTGGAGTCGAGGACAGGGCTTTGGGCCCCAGCATTTT	CAWSRGQGFGPQHF
NA	TRBV7-7	TRBJ2-5	NA	TGTGCTAGCAGCTTTACAGGGAATTCGAAAGAGACCCAGTACTTC	CASSFTGNSKETQYF
TRBD2	TRBV4-1	TRBJ2-7	few	TGCGCCAGCAGCCAACTAGCGGGATCCTTCGAGCAGTACTTC	CASSQLAGSFEQYF
NA	TRBV30	TRBJ1-1	NA	TGTGCCGTGGAGCGGGGTGAAGCTTTCTTT	CAVERGEAFF
NA	TRBV29-1	TRBJ1-3	NA	TGCAGCGCAGCCGGGGCGTCTGGAAACACCATATATTTT	CSAAGASGNTIYF
NA	TRBV5-1	TRBJ2-1	NA	TGCGCCAGCAGAGTCTTCTCCTACAATGAGCAGTTCTTC	CASRVFSYNEQFF
NA	TRBV11-3	TRBJ2-5	NA	TGTGCCAGCAGCCCCAGAAGTCAGGAACAAGAGACCCAGTACTTC	CASSPRSQEQETQYF
NA	TRBV18	TRBJ2-1	few	TGTGCCAGCTCAGCTGTCGATGAGCAGTTCTTC	CASSAVDEQFF
TRBD1	TRBV7-3	TRBJ2-3	NA	TGTGCCAGCAGCTCCTCAGGGGGCCGTACAGATACGCAGTATTTT	CASSSSGGRTDTQYF